This is a list of T cell receptor beta chains from one sample in a study of monozygotic twins with inflammatory bowel disease. TCRdb reanalyzed the 5' RACE reads, giving one entry per CDR3 protein sequence and no DNA. The sample totals approximately 400,000 distinct CDR3 sequences. Input material: blood. Receptor source: a human donor with ulcerative colitis or Crohn's disease, or a healthy co-twin of an affected twin (not recorded which). The CDR3 runs from the conserved cysteine through the conserved F or W.

v_call	j_call	cdr3_length	cdr3_aa
TRBV20-1	TRBJ1-6	16	CSARDPNRVYNSPLHF
TRBV4-3	TRBJ1-4	16	CASSQDTGTSYEKLFF
TRBV20-1	TRBJ2-7	13	CSAPKALTYEQYF
TRBV28	TRBJ1-1	14	CASSLLGGTHEAFF
TRBV12-3/TRBV12-4	TRBJ1-1	15	CASTGPLGASSRAFF
TRBV9	TRBJ1-3	17	CASSVYAAARSGNTIYF
TRBV12-3/TRBV12-4	TRBJ2-2	18	CASSLGGAPSANTGELFF
TRBV18	TRBJ1-2	18	CASSPPGAGAQTLYGYTF
TRBV12-3/TRBV12-4	TRBJ2-6	17	CASRPGRTPSGVNVLTF
TRBV2	TRBJ2-1	12	CASSYGQGEQFF
TRBV4-1	TRBJ2-7	16	CASSQDEGSGSYEQYF
TRBV6-6	TRBJ1-3	14	CASSYDISGNTIYF
TRBV6-1	TRBJ2-6	16	CASSELWFSGANVLTF
TRBV3-1	TRBJ2-7	16	CASSPYTSGLSYEQYF
TRBV5-1	TRBJ2-1	12	CASSPPGGEQFF
TRBV5-1	TRBJ1-4	15	CASSSTGGTNEKLFF
TRBV14	TRBJ2-7	14	CASSLVGPGGEQYF
TRBV9	TRBJ2-3	16	CASSVDAGTSTDTQYF
TRBV7-9	TRBJ1-4	16	CASSPDLVATNEKLFF
TRBV7-8	TRBJ2-1	12	CASSPYGNEQFF
TRBV5-4	TRBJ1-5	16	CASSLGGQSNYQPQHF
TRBV27	TRBJ1-2	15	CASSLLDGGYYGYTF
TRBV12-3/TRBV12-4	TRBJ2-3	18	CASSRTGLAGLNTDTQYF
TRBV20-1	TRBJ2-5	13	CSAEGGGRNTQYF
TRBV7-8	TRBJ1-4	16	CASTIALVATNEKLFF
TRBV29-1	TRBJ2-1	13	CSVARASANEQFF
TRBV20-1	TRBJ2-5	14	CSARGMTSPETQYF
TRBV7-2	TRBJ1-4	16	CASSLGQTKTNEKLFF
TRBV7-2	TRBJ1-3	14	CASSLANSRNTIYF
TRBV20-1	TRBJ2-1	15	CSAKLLAGVYNEQFF
TRBV6-6	TRBJ2-1	14	CASSLGGGGYEQFF
TRBV6-5	TRBJ2-7	14	CASSCSGGPYEQYF
TRBV7-9	TRBJ1-2	16	CASSPKGGSANYGYTF
TRBV25-1	TRBJ2-1	11	CASSDRDEQFF
TRBV30	TRBJ2-4	12	CAWSAGFRIQYF